This T cell receptor (beta chain) appears in the sequencing data of a study of control samples from healthy donors and cancer patients. Here immunoSEQ multiplex PCR was the method, and the copy in TCRdb shows in-frame clones only, minus some. The sample consists of about 92,000 clones, roughly 78% of them appearing once. The V and J ends lost 3 bases and 3 bases, in that order; junction bases with no gene match: 5. Per the germline V gene, CDR1 is SGDLS and CDR2 is YYNGEE. The CDR3 is 15 amino acids. On this clone: The sample contains more than one DNA sequence encoding this CDR3.

The chain joins TRBV9 to TRBJ2-2; the match to TRBD2 covers 7 bases. This TCR was sampled from a woman in her sixties or seventies in good health. Sample: blood. CDR3 DNA sequence: TGTGCCAGCAGCGGCGGGGGTCGAGACACCGGGGAGCTGTTTTTT. Its translation is CASSGGGRDTGELFF.